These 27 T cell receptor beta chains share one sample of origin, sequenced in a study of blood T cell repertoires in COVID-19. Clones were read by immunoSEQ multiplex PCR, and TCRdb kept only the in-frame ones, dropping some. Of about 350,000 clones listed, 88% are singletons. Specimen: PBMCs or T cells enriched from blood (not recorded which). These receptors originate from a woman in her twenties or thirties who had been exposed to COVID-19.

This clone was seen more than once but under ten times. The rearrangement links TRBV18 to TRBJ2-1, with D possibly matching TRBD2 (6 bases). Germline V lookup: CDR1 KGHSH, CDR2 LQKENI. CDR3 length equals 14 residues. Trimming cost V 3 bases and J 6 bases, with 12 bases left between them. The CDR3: CASSPREQGNEQFF. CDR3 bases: TGTGCCAGCTCACCCCGGGAGCAAGGCAATGAGCAGTTCTTC.

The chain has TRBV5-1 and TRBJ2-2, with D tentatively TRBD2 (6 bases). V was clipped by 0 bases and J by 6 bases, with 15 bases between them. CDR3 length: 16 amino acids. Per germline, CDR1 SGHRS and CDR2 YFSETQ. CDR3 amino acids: CASSLGGTLAAGELFF. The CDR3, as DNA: TGCGCCAGCAGCTTGGGAGGGACTCTCGCCGCCGGGGAGCTGTTTTTT.

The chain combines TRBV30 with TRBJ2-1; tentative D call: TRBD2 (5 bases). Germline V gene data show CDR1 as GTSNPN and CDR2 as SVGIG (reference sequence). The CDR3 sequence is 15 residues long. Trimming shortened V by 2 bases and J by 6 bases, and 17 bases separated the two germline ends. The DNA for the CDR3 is TGTGCCTGGAGTCTCTGGAGCGGACCCGTCAATGAGCAGTTCTTC. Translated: CAWSLWSGPVNEQFF.

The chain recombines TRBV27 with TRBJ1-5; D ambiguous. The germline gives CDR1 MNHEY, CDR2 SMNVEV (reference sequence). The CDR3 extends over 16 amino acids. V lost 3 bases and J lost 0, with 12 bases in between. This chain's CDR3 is CASSLFRPNSNQPQHF. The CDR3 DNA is TGTGCCAGCAGTTTGTTCAGGCCGAATAGCAATCAGCCCCAGCATTTT.

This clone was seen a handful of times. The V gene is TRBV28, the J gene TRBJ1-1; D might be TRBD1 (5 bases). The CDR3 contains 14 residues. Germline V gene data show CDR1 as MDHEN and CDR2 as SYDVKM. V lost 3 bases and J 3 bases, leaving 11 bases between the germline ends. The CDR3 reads CASSLHRGDTEAFF. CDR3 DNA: TGTGCCAGCAGTTTGCACCGGGGGGACACTGAAGCTTTCTTT. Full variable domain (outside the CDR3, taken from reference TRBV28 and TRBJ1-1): DVKVTQSSRYLVKRTGEKVFLECVQDMDHENMFWYRQDPGLGLRLIYFSYDVKMKEKGDIPEGYSVSREKKERFSLILESASTNQTSMYLCASSLHRGDTEAFFGQGTRLTVV.

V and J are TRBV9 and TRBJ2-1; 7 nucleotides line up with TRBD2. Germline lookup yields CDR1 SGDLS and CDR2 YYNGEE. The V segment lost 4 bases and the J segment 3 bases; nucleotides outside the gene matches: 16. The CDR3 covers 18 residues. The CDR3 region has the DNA TGTGCCAGCAGCTCCAGTGGGGTGGCGGGAGTTGTCTACAATGAGCAGTTCTTC. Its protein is CASSSSGVAGVVYNEQFF.

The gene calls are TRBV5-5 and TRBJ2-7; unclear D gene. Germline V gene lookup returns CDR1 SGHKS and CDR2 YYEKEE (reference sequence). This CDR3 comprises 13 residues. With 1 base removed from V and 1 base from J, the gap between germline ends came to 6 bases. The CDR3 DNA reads TGTGCCAGCAGCTTGTGGCAGTCCTACGAGCAGTACTTC. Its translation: CASSLWQSYEQYF.

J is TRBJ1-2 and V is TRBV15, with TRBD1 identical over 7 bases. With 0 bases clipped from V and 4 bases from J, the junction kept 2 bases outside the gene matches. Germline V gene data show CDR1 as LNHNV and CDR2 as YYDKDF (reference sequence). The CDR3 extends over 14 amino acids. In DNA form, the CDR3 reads TGTGCCACCAGCAGAGATAGGACAGGCTATGGCTACACCTTC. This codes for CATSRDRTGYGYTF.

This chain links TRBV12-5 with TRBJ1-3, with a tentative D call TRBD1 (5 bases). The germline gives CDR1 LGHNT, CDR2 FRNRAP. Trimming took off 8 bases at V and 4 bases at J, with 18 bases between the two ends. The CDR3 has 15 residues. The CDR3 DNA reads TGTGCTAGTCACTCCCCGCGGGGGACCGGAAACACCATATATTTT. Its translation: CASHSPRGTGNTIYF.

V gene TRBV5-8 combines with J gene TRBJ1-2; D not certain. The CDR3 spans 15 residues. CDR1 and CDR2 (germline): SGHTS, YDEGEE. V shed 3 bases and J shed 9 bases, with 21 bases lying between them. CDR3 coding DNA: TGTGCCAGCAGCTCCTGGCGGAGCGGAGCAGAGAGCTACACCTTC. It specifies CASSSWRSGAESYTF.

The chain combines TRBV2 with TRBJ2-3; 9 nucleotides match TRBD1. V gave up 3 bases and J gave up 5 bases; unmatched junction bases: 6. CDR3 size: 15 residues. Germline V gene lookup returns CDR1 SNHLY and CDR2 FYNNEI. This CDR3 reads CASSDRTGAGDTQYF. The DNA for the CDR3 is TGTGCCAGCAGTGACAGGACAGGGGCGGGAGATACGCAGTATTTT.

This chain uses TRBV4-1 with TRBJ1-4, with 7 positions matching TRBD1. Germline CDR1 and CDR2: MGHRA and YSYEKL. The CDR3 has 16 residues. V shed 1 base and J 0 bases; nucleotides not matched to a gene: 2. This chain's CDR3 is CASSQGTGATNEKLFF. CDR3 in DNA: TGCGCCAGCAGCCAAGGGACAGGTGCAACTAATGAAAAACTGTTTTTT.

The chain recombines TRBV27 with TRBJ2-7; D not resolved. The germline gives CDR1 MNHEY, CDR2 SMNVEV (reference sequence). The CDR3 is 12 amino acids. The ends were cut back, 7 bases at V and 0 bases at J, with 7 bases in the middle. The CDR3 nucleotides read TGTGCCAGCACCGCGAGCTCCTACGAGCAGTACTTC. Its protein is CASTASSYEQYF.

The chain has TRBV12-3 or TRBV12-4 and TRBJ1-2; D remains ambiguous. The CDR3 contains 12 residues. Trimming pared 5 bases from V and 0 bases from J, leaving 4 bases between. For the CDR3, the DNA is TGTGCCAGCAGTGGGCCTAACTATGGCTACACCTTC. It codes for CASSGPNYGYTF.

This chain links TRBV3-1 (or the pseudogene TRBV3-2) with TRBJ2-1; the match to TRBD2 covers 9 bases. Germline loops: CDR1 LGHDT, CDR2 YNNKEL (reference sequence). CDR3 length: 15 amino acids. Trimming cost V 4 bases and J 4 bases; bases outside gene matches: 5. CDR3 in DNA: TGTGCCAGCAGCCTTAGCGGGAGACCGTACAATGAGCAGTTCTTC. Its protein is CASSLSGRPYNEQFF.

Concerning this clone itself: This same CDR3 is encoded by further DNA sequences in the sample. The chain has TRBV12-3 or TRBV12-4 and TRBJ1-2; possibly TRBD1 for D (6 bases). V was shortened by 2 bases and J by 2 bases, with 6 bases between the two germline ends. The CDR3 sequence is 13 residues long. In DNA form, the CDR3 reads TGTGCCAGCAGTTTACAGGGGAACTATGGCTACACCTTC. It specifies CASSLQGNYGYTF.

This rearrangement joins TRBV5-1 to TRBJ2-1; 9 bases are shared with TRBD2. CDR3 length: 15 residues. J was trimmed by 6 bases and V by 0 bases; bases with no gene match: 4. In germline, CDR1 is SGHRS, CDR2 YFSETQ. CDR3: CASSLEGLASNEQFF. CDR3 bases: TGCGCCAGCAGCTTGGAGGGACTAGCCTCCAATGAGCAGTTCTTC.

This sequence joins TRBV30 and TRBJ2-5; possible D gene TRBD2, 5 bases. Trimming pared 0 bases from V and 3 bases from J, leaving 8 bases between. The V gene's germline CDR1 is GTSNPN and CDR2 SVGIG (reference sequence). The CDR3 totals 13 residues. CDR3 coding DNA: TGTGCCTGGAGTGTACCCGGGAAAGAGACCCAGTACTTC. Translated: CAWSVPGKETQYF. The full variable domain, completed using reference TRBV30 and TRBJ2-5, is SQTIHQWPATLVQPVGSPLSLECTVEGTSNPNLYWYRQAAGRGLQLLFYSVGIGQISSEVPQNLSASRPQDRQFILSSKKLLLSDSGFYLCAWSVPGKETQYFGPGTRLLVL.

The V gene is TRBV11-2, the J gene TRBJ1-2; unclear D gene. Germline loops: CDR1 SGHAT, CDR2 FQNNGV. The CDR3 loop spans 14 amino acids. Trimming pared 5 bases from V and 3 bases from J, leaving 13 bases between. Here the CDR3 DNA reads TGTGCCAGCAGCGCGGGCATAGGTGACTATGGCTACACCTTC. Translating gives CASSAGIGDYGYTF.

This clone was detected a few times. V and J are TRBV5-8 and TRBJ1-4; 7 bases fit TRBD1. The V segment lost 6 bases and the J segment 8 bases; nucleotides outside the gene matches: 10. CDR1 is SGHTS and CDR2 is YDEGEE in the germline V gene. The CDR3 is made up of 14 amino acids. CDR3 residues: CASTLEGAREKLFF. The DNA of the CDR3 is TGTGCCAGCACCCTGGAGGGGGCGAGAGAAAAACTGTTTTTT.

In DNA, the CDR3 is TGTGCCAGCATGGGGGGAGGGCCCTACGAGCAGTACTTC. Its translation: CASMGGGPYEQYF. This rearrangement joins TRBV28 to TRBJ2-7; 7 nucleotides line up with TRBD2. The CDR3 runs to 13 residues. Germline lookup yields CDR1 MDHEN and CDR2 SYDVKM. The V segment lost 7 bases and the J segment 2 bases; nucleotides outside the gene matches: 5.

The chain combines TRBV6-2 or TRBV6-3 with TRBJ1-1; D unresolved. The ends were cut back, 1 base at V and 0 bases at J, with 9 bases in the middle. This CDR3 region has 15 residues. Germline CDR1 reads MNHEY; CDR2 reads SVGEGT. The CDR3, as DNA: TGTGCCAGCAGTTACTTCCGGGGATTGAACACTGAAGCTTTCTTT. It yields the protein CASSYFRGLNTEAFF.

CDR3 bases: TGTGCCAGCAGCAATGCGCCCGGGACTACCACCGGGGAGCTGTTTTTT. As protein: CASSNAPGTTTGELFF. The chain recombines TRBV7-8 with TRBJ2-2; 7 bases line up with TRBD2. V was pared by 5 bases and J by 4 bases, with 10 bases of the junction left unmatched. The CDR3 is 16 amino acids. Per germline, CDR1 SGHVS and CDR2 FQNEAQ.

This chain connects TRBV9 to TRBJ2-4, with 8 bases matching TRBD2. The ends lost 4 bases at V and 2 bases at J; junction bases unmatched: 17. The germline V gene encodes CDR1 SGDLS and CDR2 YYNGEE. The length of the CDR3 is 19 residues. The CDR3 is CASSQTSGGRLGPKNIQYF. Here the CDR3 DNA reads TGTGCCAGCAGCCAAACCTCGGGGGGGCGGTTGGGTCCCAAAAACATTCAGTACTTC. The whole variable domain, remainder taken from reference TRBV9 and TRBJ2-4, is DSGVTQTPKHLITATGQRVTLRCSPRSGDLSVYWYQQSLDQGLQFLIQYYNGEERAKGNILERFSAQQFPDLHSELNLSSLELGDSALYFCASSQTSGGRLGPKNIQYFGAGTRLSVL.

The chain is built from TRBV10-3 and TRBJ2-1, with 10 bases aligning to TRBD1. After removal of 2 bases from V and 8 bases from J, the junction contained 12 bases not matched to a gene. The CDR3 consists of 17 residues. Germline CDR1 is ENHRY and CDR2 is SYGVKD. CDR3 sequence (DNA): TGTGCCATCAGTGAGCCCGAGGGGACAGGGGAGAGCGATGAGCAGTTCTTC. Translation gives CAISEPEGTGESDEQFF.

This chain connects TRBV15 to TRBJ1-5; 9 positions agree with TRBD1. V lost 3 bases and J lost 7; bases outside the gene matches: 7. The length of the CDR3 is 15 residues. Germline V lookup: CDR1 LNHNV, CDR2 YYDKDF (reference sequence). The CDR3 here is CATSRRDRAGQPQHF. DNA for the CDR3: TGTGCCACCAGCAGGAGGGACAGGGCTGGGCAGCCCCAGCATTTT.

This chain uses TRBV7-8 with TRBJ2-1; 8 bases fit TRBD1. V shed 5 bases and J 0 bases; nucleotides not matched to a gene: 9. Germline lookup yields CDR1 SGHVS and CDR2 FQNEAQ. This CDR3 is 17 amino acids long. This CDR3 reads CASSRRQGPSSYNEQFF. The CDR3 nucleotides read TGTGCCAGCAGCCGTAGACAGGGGCCTAGCTCCTACAATGAGCAGTTCTTC.